This TCR beta chain came from a study of blood T cell repertoires in COVID-19. Overall study: Donors in the United States, Italy and Spain gave samples during acute or convalescent COVID-19. Nucleic acid was either cDNA or gDNA, and it came from T cells, B-cell-depleted T cells, or PBMCs.

Per the authors' pipeline: Amplification of reference gene primers provided the estimated nucleated cell counts. Data came from immunoSEQ multiplex PCR; TCRdb stores just in-frame clones and leaves some out. Clone size and the V and J calls come from that table; the DNA yielded D and trimming. The top ten clones hold more than 15% of a sample with under 130,000 clones, approximately 89% of them seen once. The CDR3 has 15 amino acids. Trimming left V 3 bases short and J 0 bases short, with 10 bases between. Germline CDR1 reads LNHDA; CDR2 reads SQIVND (reference sequence). The clonotype comes from a woman of 80 years or more in a cohort sampled during active COVID-19. The chain employs TRBV19 and TRBJ2-3, with a weak D call TRBD2 (6 bases). Sequenced: peripheral blood. CDR3 residues: CASSIGAGSTDTQYF. CDR3 nucleotides: TGTGCCAGTAGTATTGGTGCGGGGAGCACAGATACGCAGTATTTT.